Each of the 17 T cell receptor beta chains below was sequenced from the same sample in a study of cytomegalovirus exposure and HLA in healthy donors (dated by TCRdb to the late 2010s). Library method: the immunoSEQ multiplex PCR assay. A mixture of 60 forward primers for TCR Vbeta segments and 13 reverse primers for TCR Jbeta segments was used in the multiplex PCR. Not all clones reach the TCRdb copy of this immuneACCESS table, which keeps in-frame sequences only. Checked studies attribute under half of the gap to unresolved V genes and leave the rest unexplained. This sample has approximately 140,000 clones in its table, and 65% to 80% of those were observed once. The top ten hold around 1.3% of the sample. Input material: PBMCs. These receptor sequences come from a male donor in good health and CMV-seropositive.

The V and J genes are TRBV7-9 and TRBJ2-7; TRBD1 matches 10 bases. Per germline, CDR1 SEHNR and CDR2 FQNEAQ (reference sequence). V gave up 0 bases and J gave up 5 bases; unmatched junction bases: 4. The CDR3 has 15 amino acids. The CDR3 loop reads CASSLAGQGVDEQYF. In nucleotides, the CDR3 is TGTGCCAGCAGCTTAGCAGGACAGGGGGTCGACGAGCAGTACTTC.

The rearrangement uses TRBV4-3 and TRBJ2-3, with a weak D call TRBD2 (5 bases). Per germline, CDR1 LGHNA and CDR2 YSLEER. The V gene lost 4 bases and the J gene lost 2 bases, with 16 bases spanning the gap. The CDR3 sequence is 16 residues long. For the CDR3, the DNA is TGCGCCAGCAGCCTAACGCGGCGGGCTGCCACAGATACGCAGTATTTT. As protein: CASSLTRRAATDTQYF.

V usage is TRBV5-1 and J usage is TRBJ2-7; the D gene is possibly TRBD1 (6 bases). Trimming took 1 base from V and 2 from J, leaving 10 bases between them. The CDR3 runs to 14 residues. Germline assignment: CDR1 SGHRS and CDR2 YFSETQ. In DNA form, the CDR3 reads TGCGCCAGCAGCTTGCGGGACACTACCTACGAGCAGTACTTC. This translates into CASSLRDTTYEQYF.

The V gene is TRBV5-4, the J gene TRBJ2-7, with TRBD1 matching over 9 bases. From germline, CDR1 is SGHNT and CDR2 YYREEE (reference sequence). The CDR3 sequence is 14 residues long. The V gene end was trimmed by 4 bases and the J gene end by 3 bases; junction bases not matched to a gene: 5. The CDR3 loop reads CASSLGQGYYEQYF. In nucleotides, the CDR3 is TGTGCCAGCAGCCTAGGACAGGGGTACTACGAGCAGTACTTC.

The V gene is TRBV6-5, the J gene TRBJ2-1; 7 nucleotides line up with TRBD2. J gave up 4 bases and V 5 bases, and 5 bases lay outside the gene matches. CDR1 and CDR2 (germline): MNHEY, SVGAGI. This CDR3 has 14 residues. DNA of the CDR3: TGTGCCAGCAGTGATGGACTAGTTTACAATGAGCAGTTCTTC. Its translation is CASSDGLVYNEQFF.

The chain links TRBV6-5 to TRBJ2-1; 8 nucleotides match TRBD2. The CDR3 runs 16 residues. The V gene end was trimmed by 0 bases and the J gene end by 0 bases; junction bases not matched to a gene: 1. From germline, CDR1 is MNHEY and CDR2 SVGAGI. CDR3 coding DNA: TGTGCCAGCAGTTACTCAACTAGCGGCTCCTACAATGAGCAGTTCTTC. Amino acids: CASSYSTSGSYNEQFF.

On this clone itself: No conserved phenylalanine or tryptophan is present at the end of the CDR3, so a read error is the likely explanation. It is unclear where the CDR3 begins or ends on the DNA, so no DNA is shown, and the CDR3 is as TCRdb lists it. This chain links TRBV4-2 with TRBJ1-6; the D call of TRBD1 is as the table states it, not checked on the DNA. Germline CDR1 and CDR2: LGHNA and YNFKEQ. Ends included, the CDR3 has 13 residues. The CDR3: CASSQVSAGTGAS.

This rearrangement joins TRBV18 to TRBJ1-1, with D possibly being TRBD1 (5 bases). Trimming stripped 3 bases from V and 2 bases from J, with 13 bases between. This CDR3 comprises 15 residues. Looked up from germline, CDR1 is KGHSH and CDR2 is LQKENI. CDR3 amino acids: CASSPTTATNTEAFF. The CDR3 nucleotides are TGTGCCAGCTCACCGACGACAGCTACTAACACTGAAGCTTTCTTT. Variable domain in full (rest from reference TRBV18 and TRBJ1-1): NAGVMQNPRHLVRRRGQEARLRCSPMKGHSHVYWYRQLPEEGLKFMVYLQKENIIDESGMPKERFSAEFPKEGPSILRIQQVVRGDSAAYFCASSPTTATNTEAFFGQGTRLTVV.

This clone occurred a few times. The chain uses TRBV5-6 and TRBJ1-2; maybe TRBD1 (6 bases). In germline, CDR1 is SGHDT, CDR2 YYEEEE. The CDR3 spans 15 residues. V lost 0 bases, J lost 4 bases, and 13 bases lay in between. CDR3 DNA sequence: TGTGCCAGCAGCTTGGGGGTGGGGGCCGGCTATGGCTACACCTTC. Translated: CASSLGVGAGYGYTF.

This clone occurred a few times. The chain employs TRBV5-1 and TRBJ2-7; 9 positions match TRBD2. Per the germline V gene, CDR1 is SGHRS and CDR2 is YFSETQ. V lost 4 bases and J lost 9; bases outside the gene matches: 11. The CDR3 totals 14 residues. The DNA of the CDR3 is TGCGCCAGCAGCCCAGCCTTAGCGGGAGTGGCGCAGTACTTC. Translated: CASSPALAGVAQYF. Complete variable domain (other parts from reference TRBV5-1 and TRBJ2-7): KAGVTQTPRYLIKTRGQQVTLSCSPISGHRSVSWYQQTPGQGLQFLFEYFSETQRNKGNFPGRFSGRQFSNSRSEMNVSTLELGDSALYLCASSPALAGVAQYFGPGTRLTVT.

The chain links TRBV5-5 to TRBJ2-7, with 9 bases fitting TRBD2. J was trimmed by 2 bases and V by 4 bases; bases with no gene match: 10. The germline V gene has CDR1 SGHKS and CDR2 YYEKEE (reference sequence). CDR3 length: 16 amino acids. Here the CDR3 reads CASSRVSGRDPYEQYF. The CDR3 coding sequence is TGTGCCAGCAGCCGAGTTAGCGGGAGAGATCCCTACGAGCAGTACTTC.

This chain uses TRBV2 with TRBJ2-3; TRBD2 aligns across 10 bases. Germline loops: CDR1 SNHLY, CDR2 FYNNEI. The CDR3 has 15 amino acids. The J segment lost 3 bases and the V segment lost 6 bases, leaving 6 bases of the junction unmatched. The CDR3: CASRESSGSTDTQYF. For the CDR3, the DNA is TGTGCCAGCAGGGAATCTAGCGGGAGTACAGATACGCAGTATTTT.

This chain uses TRBV4-2 with TRBJ1-2, with D maybe TRBD1 (5 bases). The V and J ends lost 0 bases and 3 bases respectively, with 11 bases between them. This CDR3 is built from 15 residues. Germline CDR1 and CDR2: LGHNA and YNFKEQ. The CDR3 DNA follows: TGTGCCAGCAGCCAAGATACCCAGGGTGACTATGGCTACACCTTC. Translating gives CASSQDTQGDYGYTF.

This clone has a handful of counts. V and J are TRBV7-9 and TRBJ1-1; D may be TRBD1 (5 bases). Germline values: CDR1 SEHNR, CDR2 FQNEAQ (reference sequence). The CDR3 contains 13 residues. The V gene lost 10 bases and the J gene lost 1 base, with 13 bases spanning the gap. In nucleotides, the CDR3 is TGTGCCATCACGGGGGGGAAGAACACTGAAGCTTTCTTT. It specifies CAITGGKNTEAFF.

This sequence joins TRBV7-2 and TRBJ2-1; 8 bases map to TRBD2. After removal of 0 bases from V and 1 base from J, the junction contained 2 bases not matched to a gene. The CDR3 runs 16 residues. CDR1 is SGHTA, CDR2 FQGNSA, per germline. The CDR3 here is CASSLALAGSYNEQFF. The DNA of the CDR3 is TGTGCCAGCAGCTTAGCATTAGCGGGATCCTACAATGAGCAGTTCTTC.

The chain joins TRBV11-2 to TRBJ1-1; weak D call: TRBD1 (5 bases). This CDR3 region has 13 residues. V lost 5 bases and J lost 9, with 16 bases in between. The germline V gene encodes CDR1 SGHAT and CDR2 FQNNGV. This CDR3 reads CASSQGLGSQAFF. The CDR3 nucleotides are TGTGCCAGCAGCCAGGGCCTAGGATCTCAAGCTTTCTTT.

The rearrangement uses TRBV14 and TRBJ2-7; D uncertain. CDR1 and CDR2 (germline): SGHDN, FVKESK. Trimming stripped 1 base from V and 5 bases from J, with 18 bases between. The CDR3 length is 16 residues. DNA for the CDR3: TGTGCCAGCAGCCAAGTGACTTTATGGGTTCCCCACGAGCAGTACTTC. Amino acid sequence: CASSQVTLWVPHEQYF.